This T cell receptor beta chain was sequenced in a study of technical replicates of blood from a handful of donors. This CDR3 comprises 16 residues. The germline gives CDR1 SGHRS, CDR2 YFSETQ. V gave up 4 bases and J gave up 1 base, with 17 bases separating them. Measured with immunoSEQ multiplex PCR; TCRdb has only the in-frame clones, and not every one. The sample comprises roughly 65,000 clones, around 88% of which are singletons, and roughly 5.1% rests with the top ten. The specimen was PBMCs. This TCR was recovered from a human donor in good health. Some clones in this sample may be carry-over from other donors' samples. This chain connects TRBV5-1 to TRBJ1-1; D ambiguous. The CDR3 sequence: CASSRQVLSSNTEAFF. The CDR3, as DNA: TGCGCCAGCAGCCGTCAGGTTCTGAGCTCGAACACTGAAGCTTTCTTT.